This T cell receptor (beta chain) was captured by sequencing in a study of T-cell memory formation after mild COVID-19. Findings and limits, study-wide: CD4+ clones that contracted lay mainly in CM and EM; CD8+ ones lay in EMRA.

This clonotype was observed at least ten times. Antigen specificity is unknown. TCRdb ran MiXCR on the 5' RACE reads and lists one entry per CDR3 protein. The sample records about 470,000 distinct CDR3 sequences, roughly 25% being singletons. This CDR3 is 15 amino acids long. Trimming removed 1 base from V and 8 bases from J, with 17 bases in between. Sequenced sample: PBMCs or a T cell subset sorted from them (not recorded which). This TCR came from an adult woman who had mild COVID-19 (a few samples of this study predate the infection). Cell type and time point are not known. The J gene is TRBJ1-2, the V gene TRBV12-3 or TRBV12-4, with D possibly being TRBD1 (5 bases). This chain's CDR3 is CASSLGVAGTGGYTF. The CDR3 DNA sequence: TGTGCCAGCAGTTTAGGGGTGGCAGGGACTGGCGGCTACACCTTC.